These 23 T cell receptor beta chains came from one sample sequenced in a study of blood T cell repertoires in COVID-19. Some clones are missing from TCRdb's copy, which holds only in-frame ones; the method was immunoSEQ multiplex PCR. Counted here are 95,000 to 150,000 clones, over 75% occurring once; the ten biggest clones make up around 4.5%. The source material was peripheral blood. Receptors originate from a woman in her seventies with acute or convalescent COVID-19.

This chain connects TRBV18 to TRBJ1-1; 10 bases agree with TRBD1. The germline gives CDR1 KGHSH, CDR2 LQKENI. V trimming: 0 bases; J trimming: 1 base; junction bases outside the gene matches: 2. The CDR3 extends over 16 amino acids. The CDR3 bases are TGTGCCAGCTCACCACCGGGGACAGGGGCGAACACTGAAGCTTTCTTT. Translated, it gives CASSPPGTGANTEAFF.

This clone is a singleton in its sample. The chain has TRBV11-3 and TRBJ2-2; 8 bases agree with TRBD1. Germline assignment: CDR1 SGHNT and CDR2 YENEEA. V lost 7 bases to trimming and J lost 6 bases; unmatched junction nucleotides: 10. The CDR3 spans 15 residues. CDR3 sequence: CASNLGQASPGELFF. CDR3 in DNA: TGTGCCAGCAACCTGGGACAGGCAAGTCCCGGGGAGCTGTTTTTT.

This clone was recorded once. This sequence joins TRBV2 and TRBJ2-2, with 9 nucleotides matching TRBD2. Germline lookup yields CDR1 SNHLY and CDR2 FYNNEI. The CDR3 spans 16 residues. Trimming at V came to 5 bases and at J to 0 bases, leaving 4 bases not matched to a gene. CDR3 nucleotides: TGTGCCAGCAGTCGTAGCGGGGGACCGAACACCGGGGAGCTGTTTTTT. Amino acid sequence: CASSRSGGPNTGELFF.

The chain uses TRBV6-5 and TRBJ2-3, with 11 bases matching TRBD2. V shed 6 bases, J shed 3 bases, and the junction held 5 bases outside the gene matches. This CDR3 contains 15 residues. Germline lookup yields CDR1 MNHEY and CDR2 SVGAGI. CDR3 in DNA: TGTGCCAGCAGGGGCGGACTAGCGGGTACAGATACGCAGTATTTT. Its protein is CASRGGLAGTDTQYF.

The V and J genes are TRBV27 and TRBJ1-2, with D maybe TRBD1 (6 bases). There are 12 residues in the CDR3. Per the germline V gene, CDR1 is MNHEY and CDR2 is SMNVEV (reference sequence). Trimming removed 4 bases at V and 8 bases at J, with 11 bases between. The CDR3 loop is CASSSPGEGYTF. The CDR3 DNA reads TGTGCCAGCAGTTCTCCAGGGGAAGGCTACACCTTC.

The chain combines TRBV6-5 with TRBJ2-1, with no clear D. The CDR3 runs 16 residues. Per germline, CDR1 MNHEY and CDR2 SVGAGI. The V and J ends lost 2 bases and 2 bases respectively, with 13 bases between them. CDR3 sequence reads: CASSYDPQEAYNEQFF. Written as DNA, the CDR3 is TGTGCCAGCAGTTACGACCCCCAGGAAGCCTACAATGAGCAGTTCTTC.

The CDR3 nucleotides are TGTGCCAGCAGAACCGGGGGAAACTACAATGAGCAGTTCTTC. It codes for CASRTGGNYNEQFF. V usage is TRBV27 and J usage is TRBJ2-1, with D perhaps TRBD2 (6 bases). Germline V gives CDR1 MNHEY, CDR2 SMNVEV (reference sequence). Trimming pared 6 bases from V and 3 bases from J, leaving 12 bases between. The CDR3 covers 14 residues.

This clone was counted once. V is TRBV6-4 and J is TRBJ1-1; D is perhaps TRBD1 (6 bases). From germline, CDR1 is MRHNA and CDR2 SNTAGT. CDR3 length: 13 residues. Trimming removed 4 bases at V and 4 bases at J, with 10 bases between. CDR3 sequence reads: CASSAGARTEAFF. The CDR3, as DNA: TGTGCCAGCAGTGCAGGGGCGCGCACTGAAGCTTTCTTT.

The chain combines TRBV7-2 with TRBJ2-5, with D tentatively TRBD2 (6 bases). Germline lookup yields CDR1 SGHTA and CDR2 FQGNSA. V lost 4 bases, J lost 4 bases, and 16 bases lay in between. The CDR3 loop spans 15 amino acids. Here the CDR3 DNA reads TGTGCCAGCAGCTCGCCTTCGGGGACTCGAGAGACCCAGTACTTC. This sequence encodes CASSSPSGTRETQYF.

The chain carries TRBV7-9 and TRBJ1-1; no clear D. V lost 1 base to trimming and J lost 2 bases, with 11 bases between them. This CDR3 has 15 amino acids. Germline V lookup: CDR1 SEHNR, CDR2 FQNEAQ (reference sequence). CDR3 sequence: CASSLGTVGNTEAFF. The CDR3 DNA is TGTGCCAGCAGCTTAGGGACTGTGGGAAACACTGAAGCTTTCTTT.

This clone appeared a few times. V is TRBV27 and J is TRBJ2-6; D remains unclear. The V and J ends lost 2 bases and 4 bases respectively, with 6 bases between them. The CDR3 loop spans 14 amino acids. Germline V gives CDR1 MNHEY, CDR2 SMNVEV (reference sequence). The CDR3 loop reads CASSLSTGANVLTF. In nucleotides, the CDR3 is TGTGCCAGCAGTTTAAGCACGGGGGCCAACGTCCTGACTTTC. The whole variable domain, remainder taken from reference TRBV27 and TRBJ2-6, is EAQVTQNPRYLITVTGKKLTVTCSQNMNHEYMSWYRQDPGLGLRQIYYSMNVEVTDKGDVPEGYKVSRKEKRNFPLILESPSPNQTSLYFCASSLSTGANVLTFGAGSRLTVL.

This chain connects TRBV19 to TRBJ2-1, with 9 bases matching TRBD2. The ends lost 3 bases at V and 1 base at J; junction bases unmatched: 7. Germline V CDR1 and CDR2: LNHDA, SQIVND (reference sequence). The CDR3 covers 17 residues. The CDR3 loop reads CASSISGGGASYNEQFF. CDR3 DNA sequence: TGTGCCAGTAGTATCTCTGGCGGGGGGGCTTCCTACAATGAGCAGTTCTTC.

This sequence joins TRBV7-9 and TRBJ1-4, with D perhaps TRBD1 (6 bases). V was pared by 2 bases and J by 4 bases, with 11 bases between. Germline V lookup: CDR1 SEHNR, CDR2 FQNEAQ (reference sequence). The CDR3 contains 15 residues. The CDR3 sequence is CASSLRGQVNEKLFF. The CDR3 bases are TGTGCCAGCAGCTTAAGGGGACAAGTTAATGAAAAACTGTTTTTT.

This clone appeared a few times. This chain connects TRBV10-3 to TRBJ1-1, with TRBD1 matching 7 bases. Trimming took 6 bases from V and 0 from J; bases not matched to a gene: 10. Germline assignment: CDR1 ENHRY and CDR2 SYGVKD. The CDR3 contains 16 residues. CDR3 DNA: TGTGCCATCAGGGAGGGGGCCGTCGTAGTGAACACTGAAGCTTTCTTT. This encodes CAIREGAVVVNTEAFF.

This clone was seen a single time. This chain joins TRBV5-1 and TRBJ2-3, with TRBD1 identical over 7 bases. V lost 4 bases and J lost 4; bases outside the gene matches: 6. Germline V gene lookup returns CDR1 SGHRS and CDR2 YFSETQ. The CDR3 length is 14 residues. The DNA for the CDR3 is TGCGCCAGCAGCAGCCTGACAGGGTCAGATACGCAGTATTTT. It codes for CASSSLTGSDTQYF.

The chain is built from TRBV6-2 or TRBV6-3 and TRBJ1-3; D is unresolved. The CDR3 loop spans 17 amino acids. CDR1 and CDR2 from the germline V gene are MNHEY and SVGEGT. The germline V and J ends were trimmed by 0 bases and 0 bases, with 12 bases remaining between them. This chain's CDR3 is CASSYSKRQASGNTIYF. The CDR3 DNA follows: TGTGCCAGCAGTTACTCGAAAAGGCAGGCCTCTGGAAACACCATATATTTT.

This chain links TRBV19 with TRBJ1-2; D perhaps matches TRBD1 (5 bases). The V gene's germline CDR1 is LNHDA and CDR2 SQIVND (reference sequence). Trimming shortened V by 2 bases and J by 4 bases, and 11 bases separated the two germline ends. This CDR3 region has 14 residues. This CDR3 is CASSIRGEAYGYTF. CDR3 in DNA: TGTGCCAGTAGTATAAGAGGGGAGGCCTATGGCTACACCTTC.

This clone was detected only once. A clone one base away is much larger, so this may be a read error. The chain carries TRBV4-2 and TRBJ1-1, with 8 bases aligning to TRBD1. Germline CDR1 and CDR2: LGHNA and YNFKEQ. This CDR3 comprises 14 residues. V lost 5 bases to trimming and J lost 1 base; unmatched junction nucleotides: 3. The CDR3 coding sequence is TGTGCCAGCAGCATAGACAGGGGGAACACTGAAGCTTTCTTT. Its translation: CASSIDRGNTEAFF.

The CDR3 DNA reads TGCGCCAGCAGCTTGGCCGGGACAGGGAAGCCCAATGAGCAGTTCTTC. Residues: CASSLAGTGKPNEQFF. The chain carries TRBV5-1 and TRBJ2-1; 9 bases are shared with TRBD1. This CDR3 has 16 amino acids. CDR1 is SGHRS and CDR2 is YFSETQ in the germline V gene. The J segment lost 6 bases and the V segment lost 0 bases, leaving 7 bases of the junction unmatched.

The chain links TRBV4-3 to TRBJ1-5; D is unresolved. Per the germline V gene, CDR1 is LGHNA and CDR2 is YSLEER. The V gene lost 1 base and the J gene lost 3 bases, with 4 bases spanning the gap. The CDR3 has 13 residues. This CDR3 reads CASSQAFNQPQHF. CDR3 nucleotide sequence: TGCGCCAGCAGCCAAGCTTTCAATCAGCCCCAGCATTTT.

The CDR3 bases are TGTGCCAGCACCCCCCCGGGGGGACTGAACACTGAAGCTTTCTTT. It yields the protein CASTPPGGLNTEAFF. The rearrangement links TRBV6-2 or TRBV6-3 to TRBJ1-1; weak D call: TRBD1 (5 bases). Germline V lookup: CDR1 MNHEY, CDR2 SVGEGT. The CDR3 is made up of 15 amino acids. Trimming left V 7 bases short and J 0 bases short, with 15 bases between.

The genes are TRBV6-2 or TRBV6-3 and TRBJ1-2; D is unclear. Germline-derived CDR1 and CDR2 are MNHEY and SVGEGT. This CDR3 region has 16 residues. The germline V and J ends were trimmed by 0 bases and 5 bases, with 16 bases remaining between them. The CDR3 loop is CASSYSVQVGGYGYTF. The CDR3 DNA sequence: TGTGCCAGCAGTTACTCGGTGCAGGTCGGTGGGTATGGCTACACCTTC.

This chain uses TRBV6-6 with TRBJ1-1; 9 bases align to TRBD1. The V gene's germline CDR1 is MNHNY and CDR2 SVGAGI (reference sequence). V shed 4 bases, J shed 4 bases, and the junction held 7 bases outside the gene matches. This CDR3 is 15 amino acids long. In DNA, the CDR3 is TGTGCCAGCAGTTTGACAGGGGGTGTTGGCACTGAAGCTTTCTTT. The encoded protein is CASSLTGGVGTEAFF.